Detailed here is one T cell receptor beta chain. Original processing notes: Nucleated cell counts were estimated from reference gene primer amplification. Clones were read by immunoSEQ multiplex PCR, and TCRdb kept only the in-frame ones, dropping some. The DNA was the basis for D and trimming; V, J and clone size are from that table. Of 250,000 to 300,000 clones detected, around 89% appear once; the ten largest clones hold over 3.5%. The sample comes from a study of blood T cell repertoires in COVID-19. Across the whole study: The samples span acute and convalescent COVID-19 from the United States, Italy and Spain. In each case, the material was cDNA or gDNA derived from T cells, B-cell-depleted T cells, or PBMCs.

Between the trimmed V and J ends, which lost 1 base and 11 bases, there was a span of 17 bases. This CDR3 region has 14 residues. Germline V gene lookup returns CDR1 SGHTA and CDR2 FQGNSA. Sample: peripheral blood. The chain couples TRBV7-2 to TRBJ1-1; tentative D call: TRBD1 (5 bases). This TCR was recovered from a middle-aged woman with acute or convalescent COVID-19. The chain's CDR3 is CASSLGGTQQNAFF. The CDR3 region has the DNA TGTGCCAGCAGCTTAGGCGGGACTCAGCAGAATGCTTTCTTT.